The 8 T cell receptor beta chains in this list originate from one sample, sequenced in a study of Ad26.COV2.S vaccination and SARS-CoV-2 variants. The assay was immunoSEQ multiplex PCR, and TCRdb's table has in-frame clones only and misses some. The sample records 380,000 or so clones, 80% to 90% being singletons. This sample's treatment: 15 to 20 received Ad26.COV2.S at low or high dose, single or two shots; several received placebo; per-sample allocation not given. Sampling occurred on day 63 after the first vaccine or placebo injection. The source material was peripheral blood, sampled in a trial of Ad26.COV2.S vaccine versus placebo. The source of these receptors is a person between 18 and 65 years old who received the Ad26.COV2.S COVID-19 vaccine or a placebo.

This chain links TRBV20-1 with TRBJ2-1, with 7 bases that match TRBD2. The CDR3 spans 11 residues. Germline V gene lookup returns CDR1 DFQATT and CDR2 SNEGSKA (reference sequence). The V gene end was trimmed by 5 bases and the J gene end by 15 bases; junction bases not matched to a gene: 10. CDR3: CSARTAGQAFF. The CDR3 nucleotides are TGCAGTGCTCGTACAGCGGGGCAGGCGTTCTTC.

The CDR3 bases are TGCGCCAGCAGCTGGGCAATGGGGGGAACTAATGAAAAACTGTTTTTT. Its protein is CASSWAMGGTNEKLFF. The V and J genes are TRBV5-1 and TRBJ1-4; D might be TRBD1 (5 bases). V was trimmed by 3 bases and J by 1 base, leaving 13 bases between them. From germline, CDR1 is SGHRS and CDR2 YFSETQ. The CDR3 has 16 residues.

This rearrangement joins TRBV30 to TRBJ1-5; 8 nucleotides align to TRBD1. The CDR3 runs 14 residues. The ends lost 2 bases at V and 7 bases at J; junction bases unmatched: 7. CDR1 is GTSNPN, CDR2 SVGIG, per germline (reference sequence). CDR3 region: CAWSRTGSGQPQHF. The CDR3 coding sequence is TGTGCCTGGAGTCGGACAGGGAGCGGCCAGCCCCAGCATTTT.

This clone was recorded only once. The genes are TRBV6-2 or TRBV6-3 and TRBJ1-6; D unclear. The CDR3 runs to 17 residues. Trimming shortened V by 1 base and J by 2 bases, and 12 bases separated the two germline ends. In germline, CDR1 is MNHEY, CDR2 SVGEGT. This CDR3 is CASSYYSSRTYNSPLHF. CDR3 bases: TGTGCCAGCAGTTACTATTCGTCTAGGACCTATAATTCACCCCTCCACTTT.

V gene TRBV19 combines with J gene TRBJ1-2, with a weak D call TRBD1 (5 bases). Germline V CDR1 and CDR2: LNHDA, SQIVND (reference sequence). This CDR3 contains 14 residues. V was clipped by 2 bases and J by 4 bases, with 11 bases between them. CDR3 coding DNA: TGTGCCAGTAGTATATCTCAGGGTGCCTATGGCTACACCTTC. Amino acid sequence: CASSISQGAYGYTF.

This CDR3 reads CASSEVGGASEAFF. The CDR3 nucleotides read TGTGCCAGCAGTGAAGTTGGGGGAGCGAGTGAAGCTTTCTTT. V gene TRBV6-1 combines with J gene TRBJ1-1; tentative D call: TRBD1 (5 bases). The CDR3 runs 14 residues. Germline V gene data show CDR1 as MNHNS and CDR2 as SASEGT. V dropped 1 base and J dropped 7 bases, with 13 bases sitting between them.

This sequence joins TRBV6-5 and TRBJ1-1; 11 bases are shared with TRBD1. Germline CDR1 reads MNHEY; CDR2 reads SVGAGI. The CDR3 runs 15 residues. The V gene end was trimmed by 4 bases and the J gene end by 6 bases; junction bases not matched to a gene: 7. CDR3 amino acids: CASSLGQGGEAEAFF. Here the CDR3 DNA reads TGTGCCAGCAGTTTGGGACAGGGGGGAGAAGCTGAAGCTTTCTTT.

The rearrangement links TRBV11-3 to TRBJ2-1; TRBD1 might be the D (5 bases). This CDR3 is 15 amino acids long. CDR1 is SGHNT, CDR2 YENEEA, per germline. V shed 1 base and J shed 8 bases, with 15 bases lying between them. This CDR3 is CASSLGSQGRDEQFF. The CDR3 DNA is TGTGCCAGCAGCTTAGGGAGCCAGGGTCGCGATGAGCAGTTCTTC.